The rows below give T cell receptor beta chains drawn from one sample of a study of CD8 T cells in Susac syndrome. TCRdb independently ran MiXCR on the immunoSEQ multiplex PCR reads; one entry per CDR3 protein. The sample consists of about 150,000 distinct CDR3 sequences, around 96% of them appearing once. The specimen was CD4+ T cells from PBMCs. The receptors stem from a human donor with Susac syndrome. Both conserved end residues are part of each CDR3.

v_call	cdr3_aa
TRBV29-1	CSVKGQIYEQYF
TRBV15	CATMPGGTGELFF
TRBV6-2/TRBV6-3	CASSFLQGFEQFF
TRBV20-1	CSAPTGAETQYF
TRBV12-3/TRBV12-4	CASSPRRDTEAFF
TRBV5-1	CASSLGFESSPLHF
TRBV7-9	CASTPPSSNEQFF
TRBV5-1	CASSLAGDGYNEQFF
TRBV5-1	CASSFASDTTGELFF
TRBV12-3/TRBV12-4	CASIPNRGLGTQYF
TRBV29-1	CSVSRISGGGELFF
TRBV20-1	CSVTAAGYEQYF
TRBV14	CASSRHLADTQYF
TRBV12-3/TRBV12-4	CASSFPPVGQHTQYF
TRBV27	CASAPTSYTGELFF
TRBV25-1	CASTGDAGGYTF
TRBV2	CASMGRGGRYTEAFF
TRBV12-3/TRBV12-4	CASAPTGVGEKLFF
TRBV25-1	CASSESGRDEQYF
TRBV9	CASSVAGGDPTDTQYF
TRBV3-1	CASSQATPTGAGETQYF
TRBV29-1	CSVVVGSYEQYF
TRBV6-6	CASRSGTGSYEQYF
TRBV4-1	CASSQDRVSGGTQYF
TRBV27	CASTPGSYNSPLHF
TRBV4-2	CASSQDRGSPGAFF
TRBV18	CASSPLRNTEAFF
TRBV5-1	CASSLGASDRASFF
TRBV7-9	CASSLATGVTGELFF
TRBV7-8	CASTVSGEQFF
TRBV7-6	CASSLVRGADTQYF
TRBV6-2/TRBV6-3	CASSQIRGGQYF
TRBV9	CASSATGGQNYGYTF
TRBV15	CATSRDYAGGNTGELFF
TRBV5-4	CAVLPRGGKVETQYF
TRBV29-1	CSVSRGGSEAFF
TRBV9	CASSENQETQYF
TRBV20-1	CSAARLADQETQYF
TRBV3-1	CASSHQGGDYGYTF
TRBV20-1	CSASTGDTEAFF
TRBV4-2	CASSQDRRGANTGELFF
TRBV4-2	CASSQDVYRGAGETQYF
TRBV20-1	CSARALAGYDEQFF
TRBV5-1	CASSRDPYSNQPQLF
TRBV20-1	CSASPLTGEANEQFF
TRBV19	CASSVSSGGTDTQYF
TRBV20-1	CSARANVLTF
TRBV20-1	CSASFRGPYEQYF
TRBV19	CATGGTLGAYEQYF